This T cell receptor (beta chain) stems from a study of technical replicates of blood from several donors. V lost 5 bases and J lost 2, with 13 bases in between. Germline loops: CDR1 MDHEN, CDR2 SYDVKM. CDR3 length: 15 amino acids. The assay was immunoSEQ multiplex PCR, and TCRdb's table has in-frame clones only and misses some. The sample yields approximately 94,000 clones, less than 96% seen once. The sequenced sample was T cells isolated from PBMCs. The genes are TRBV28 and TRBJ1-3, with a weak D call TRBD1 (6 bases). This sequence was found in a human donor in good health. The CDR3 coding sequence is TGTGCCAGCAGTGGATTAACAGGGACTGGAAACACCATATATTTT. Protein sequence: CASSGLTGTGNTIYF.